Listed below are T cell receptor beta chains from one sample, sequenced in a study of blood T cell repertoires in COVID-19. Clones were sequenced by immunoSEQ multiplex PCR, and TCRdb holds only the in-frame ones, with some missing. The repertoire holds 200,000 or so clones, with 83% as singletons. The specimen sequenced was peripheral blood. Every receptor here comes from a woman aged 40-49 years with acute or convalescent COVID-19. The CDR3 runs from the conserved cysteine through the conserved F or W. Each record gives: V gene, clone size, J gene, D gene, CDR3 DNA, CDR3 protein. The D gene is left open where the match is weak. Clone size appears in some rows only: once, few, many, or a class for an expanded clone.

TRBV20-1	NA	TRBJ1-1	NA	TGCACTACTCGAGTGAACACTGAAGCTTTCTTT	CTTRVNTEAFF
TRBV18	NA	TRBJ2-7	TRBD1	TGTGCCAGCTCACCACTTTACAGGGGGCCTGACGAGCAGTACTTC	CASSPLYRGPDEQYF
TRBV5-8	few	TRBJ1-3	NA	TGTGCCAGCAGCCCTGGAAGCTACAGTCGAAGCACCATATATTTT	CASSPGSYSRSTIYF
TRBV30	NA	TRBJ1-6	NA	TGTGCCTGGATGCTAGGGGGAAATTCACCCCTCCACTTT	CAWMLGGNSPLHF
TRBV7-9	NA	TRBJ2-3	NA	TGTGCCAGCAGCTTCGGACTCAGAGGGGATACGCAGTATTTT	CASSFGLRGDTQYF
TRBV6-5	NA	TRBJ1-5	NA	TGTGCCAGCATATCAGGAGGGAGGAATCAGCCCCAGCATTTT	CASISGGRNQPQHF
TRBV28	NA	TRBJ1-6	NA	TGTGCCAGCAGTTACGGGGGGCATTCCTATAATTCACCCCTCCACTTT	CASSYGGHSYNSPLHF
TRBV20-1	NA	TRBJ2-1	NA	TGCAGTGCTACGAGGGTTGAGCAGTTCTTC	CSATRVEQFF
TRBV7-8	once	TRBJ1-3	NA	TGTGCCAGCAGCTTAGTATCCAGAATCGCCTCTGGAAACACCATATATTTT	CASSLVSRIASGNTIYF
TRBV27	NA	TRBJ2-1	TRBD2	TGTGCCAGCCAGCGGGGCTCCTACAATGAGCAGTTCTTC	CASQRGSYNEQFF
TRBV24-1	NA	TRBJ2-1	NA	TGTGCCACCAGTGATTTTTCGGGGAATTACAATGAGCAGTTCTTC	CATSDFSGNYNEQFF
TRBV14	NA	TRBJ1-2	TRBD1	TGTGCCAGCAGCCTGTCAGGGGGCGCGTCTAACTATGGCTACACCTTC	CASSLSGGASNYGYTF
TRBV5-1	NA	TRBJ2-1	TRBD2	TGCGCCAGCAGCATTCTCGCGGGAGGGGACACTGAGCAGTTCTTC	CASSILAGGDTEQFF
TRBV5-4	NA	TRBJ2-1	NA	TGTGCCAGCAGCTTGGGGAGCGGGACAAATGAGCAGTTCTTC	CASSLGSGTNEQFF
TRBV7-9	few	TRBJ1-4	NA	TGTGCCAGCAAACATAGGGCAGGGTCAGGAACTAATGAAAAACTGTTTTTT	CASKHRAGSGTNEKLFF
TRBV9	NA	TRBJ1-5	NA	TGTGCCAGCAGCGGAAGGGGCACCAATCAGCCCCAGCATTTT	CASSGRGTNQPQHF
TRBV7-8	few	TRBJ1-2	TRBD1	TGTGCCAGCAGTAGTTGGGACAGGACCTATGGCTACACCTTC	CASSSWDRTYGYTF
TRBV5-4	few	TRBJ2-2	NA	TGTGCCAGCAGCTTAACAGTCGCGAACACCGGGGAGCTGTTTTTT	CASSLTVANTGELFF
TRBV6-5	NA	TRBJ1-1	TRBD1	TGTGCCAGCAGACAACGGACAGGAGTCACTGAAGCTTTCTTT	CASRQRTGVTEAFF
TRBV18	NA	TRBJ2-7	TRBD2	TGTGCCAGCTCAAAGAACCCGGGACTAGCGGCGTCCTACGAGCAGTACTTC	CASSKNPGLAASYEQYF
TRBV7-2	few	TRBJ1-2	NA	TGTGCCAGCAGCTTAGTTGCCGGGAAGAACTATGGCTACACCTTC	CASSLVAGKNYGYTF
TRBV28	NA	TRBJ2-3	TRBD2	TGTGCCAGCAGTTTCAGGGGGACTAGCGGGAGTAATACGCAGTATTTT	CASSFRGTSGSNTQYF
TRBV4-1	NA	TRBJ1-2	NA	TGCGCCAGCAGCCAAGAGGGGCTGGGCTATGGCTACACCTTC	CASSQEGLGYGYTF
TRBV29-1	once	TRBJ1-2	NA	TGCAGCGTCCCCGGGGGGGCCGGCTACACCTTC	CSVPGGAGYTF
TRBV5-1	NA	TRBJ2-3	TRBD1	TGCGCCAGCAGCTGGGGACAGGGTGGCACAGATACGCAGTATTTT	CASSWGQGGTDTQYF
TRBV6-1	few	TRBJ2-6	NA	TGTGCCAGCAGTGACCGGGACACCACCTTCTCTGGGGCCAACGTCCTGACTTTC	CASSDRDTTFSGANVLTF
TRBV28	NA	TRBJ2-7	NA	TGTGCCAGCAGGCCCGGGGGGCCCGCCTACGAGCAGTACTTC	CASRPGGPAYEQYF
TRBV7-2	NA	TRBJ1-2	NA	TGTGCCAGCAGCTTAGTCGGGGTATTGATCTCTGGCTACACCTTC	CASSLVGVLISGYTF
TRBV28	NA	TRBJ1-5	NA	TGTGCCAGCAGTTTTTCGGTACAGGGCGATCAGCCCCAGCATTTT	CASSFSVQGDQPQHF
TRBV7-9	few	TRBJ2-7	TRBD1	TGTGCCAGCAGCACCCGGACAGGGCGGAACTACGAGCAGTACTTC	CASSTRTGRNYEQYF
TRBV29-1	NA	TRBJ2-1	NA	TGCAGCGTTGAATCTAGAGAATTCCTGAACAATGAGCAGTTCTTC	CSVESREFLNNEQFF
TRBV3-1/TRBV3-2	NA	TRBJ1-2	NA	TGTGCCAGCAGCACTTGGCGGGAAATTGGCTACACCTTC	CASSTWREIGYTF
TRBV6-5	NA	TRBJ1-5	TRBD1	TGTGCCAGCATGGGACAGCCAAATCAGCCCCAGCATTTT	CASMGQPNQPQHF
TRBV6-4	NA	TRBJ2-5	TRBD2	TGTGCCAGCAGCCCTGACGGGGGGATGGAGACCCAGTACTTC	CASSPDGGMETQYF
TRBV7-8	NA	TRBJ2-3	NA	TGTGCCAGCGACCCCGGGACAAGGCACGATACGCAGTATTTT	CASDPGTRHDTQYF
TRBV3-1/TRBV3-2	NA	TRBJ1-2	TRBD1	TGTGCCAGCAGCCTTAATATGGGACAGGGTGGTGGCTACACCTTC	CASSLNMGQGGGYTF
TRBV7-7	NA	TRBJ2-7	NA	TGTGCCAGCAGCTTAGTAGGAGGACGGGAGCCGGGTCACGAGCAGTACTTC	CASSLVGGREPGHEQYF
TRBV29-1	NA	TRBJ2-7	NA	TGCAGCGTGGCGCCGGGGTCGCCCTACGAGCAGTACTTC	CSVAPGSPYEQYF
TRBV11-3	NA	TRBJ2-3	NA	TGTGCCAGCAGCCTTAGCGGCCCCACAGATACGCAGTATTTT	CASSLSGPTDTQYF
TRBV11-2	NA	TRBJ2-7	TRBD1	TGTGCCAGCAGCCAGGGACAGCTATCCTACGAGCAGTACTTC	CASSQGQLSYEQYF
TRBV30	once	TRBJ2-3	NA	TGTGCCTGGAGTATGGGACATAGCACAGATACGCAGTATTTT	CAWSMGHSTDTQYF
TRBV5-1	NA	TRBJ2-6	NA	TGCGCCAGCAGCTTGGATGTGAGGCGGGCGGTTTTCTCTGGGGCCAACGTCCTGACTTTC	CASSLDVRRAVFSGANVLTF
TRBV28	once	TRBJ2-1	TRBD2	TGTGCCAGCAGCCTCGGGACTAGCGGGGGGGATGAGCAGTTCTTC	CASSLGTSGGDEQFF
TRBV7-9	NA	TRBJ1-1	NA	TGTGCCAGCAGCTCCTTCACAAACACTGAAGCTTTCTTT	CASSSFTNTEAFF
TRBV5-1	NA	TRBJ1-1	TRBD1	TGCGCCAGCAGCTCAGGACAGGCTAGCCTGGGGACTGAAGCTTTCTTT	CASSSGQASLGTEAFF
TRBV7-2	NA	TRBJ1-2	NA	TGTGCCAGCAGTCTAAAGGGGACATCTGACGGCTACACCTTC	CASSLKGTSDGYTF
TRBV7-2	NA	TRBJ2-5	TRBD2	TGTGCCAGCAGCTCTTTAGCGGGGGGAGGGTTGGGAGAGACCCAGTACTTC	CASSSLAGGGLGETQYF